The 14 T cell receptor beta chains below come from one sample, sequenced in a study of T cells expressing NK-cell markers. Following a re-call of the 5' RACE reads, TCRdb has one entry per CDR3 protein and lacks DNA. In all, the sample yields approximately 550,000 distinct CDR3 sequences. The sequencing sample was made of blood T cells: a sorted CD56 or NKG2C T cell subset, CD4+ or CD8+ T cells, or bulk PBMC T cells (not recorded which). Receptors were obtained from a young man in good health.

The V gene is TRBV29-1, the J gene TRBJ1-4; TCRdb selects TRBD1, and the lack of DNA leaves this call unchecked. The CDR3 runs to 14 residues. Germline V CDR1 and CDR2: SQVTM, ANQGSEA. Here the CDR3 reads CSVDRGATNEKLFF. Together with reference TRBV29-1 and TRBJ1-4, the CDR3 gives the full variable domain: SAVISQKPSRDICQRGTSLTIQCQVDSQVTMMFWYRQQPGQSLTLIATANQGSEATYESGFVIDKFPISRPNLTFSTLTVSNMSPEDSSIYLCSVDRGATNEKLFFGSGTQLSVL.

The genes are TRBV19 and TRBJ1-2; TCRdb proposes TRBD1, but this gene call is untestable without DNA. The CDR3 extends over 13 amino acids. Germline assignment: CDR1 LNHDA and CDR2 SQIVND (reference sequence). This CDR3 reads CASRQGPDYGYTF.

This chain links TRBV11-2 with TRBJ2-2; TCRdb outputs TRBD1, but without DNA this stays unchecked. The CDR3 runs 18 residues. CDR1 and CDR2 from the germline V gene are SGHAT and FQNNGV. CDR3 sequence reads: CASSFPSAGQQNTGELFF.

The CDR3 protein is CASSPAMTSRDGYTF. The chain links TRBV27 to TRBJ1-2; TCRdb lists TRBD1, though no DNA is available to test this call. This CDR3 comprises 15 residues. CDR1 and CDR2 (germline): MNHEY, SMNVEV (reference sequence).

The chain employs TRBV6-1 and TRBJ2-1; TCRdb returns TRBD1, unconfirmable since there is no DNA. There are 13 residues in the CDR3. CDR1 and CDR2 (germline): MNHNS, SASEGT. The CDR3 protein is CATSSVKGNEQFF.

J is TRBJ2-1 and V is TRBV18; TCRdb lists TRBD1, though no DNA is available to test this call. Germline V CDR1 and CDR2: KGHSH, LQKENI. This CDR3 is 14 amino acids long. The CDR3 loop reads CASSLGGSRGEQFF.

The chain has TRBV10-3 and TRBJ2-1; the D call of TRBD2 rests on TCRdb alone, since no DNA is present to check it. This CDR3 comprises 15 residues. Germline V gives CDR1 ENHRY, CDR2 SYGVKD. CDR3 amino acids: CAISEPSGSHHEQFF.

This chain joins TRBV15 and TRBJ2-7; TCRdb calls TRBD1, which cannot be checked without DNA. Germline CDR1 is LNHNV and CDR2 is YYDKDF (reference sequence). This CDR3 region has 13 residues. The CDR3 loop reads CATSVQGPYEQYF.

The rearrangement uses TRBV13 and TRBJ2-1; TCRdb picks TRBD2, but there is no DNA to check that call. This CDR3 contains 16 residues. Germline assignment: CDR1 PRHDT and CDR2 FYEKMQ (reference sequence). The CDR3 region is CASSLGLSGENNEQFF.

The V call is TRBV28, the J call TRBJ2-7; with no DNA, the TCRdb D assignment of TRBD1 cannot be verified. Per germline, CDR1 MDHEN and CDR2 SYDVKM. The CDR3 covers 13 residues. The CDR3 is CASGPPGGYEQYF.

The chain uses TRBV7-6 and TRBJ1-3. The CDR3 runs to 14 residues. In germline, CDR1 is SGHVS, CDR2 FNYEAQ. CDR3 protein: CASSSLRGGNTIYF.

The rearrangement links TRBV5-1 to TRBJ2-3; absent DNA, TCRdb's TRBD1 call cannot be checked. This CDR3 is built from 15 residues. Germline CDR1 and CDR2: SGHRS and YFSETQ. This CDR3 reads CASSPGQLFTDTQYF.

The chain is built from TRBV10-3 and TRBJ2-1; TCRdb returns TRBD2, unconfirmable since there is no DNA. The CDR3 sequence is 15 residues long. CDR1 and CDR2 from the germline V gene are ENHRY and SYGVKD. CDR3 protein: CAISEAGTDLNEQFF.

The chain carries TRBV5-6 and TRBJ2-5; TCRdb gives TRBD1 as the D gene, but with no DNA this cannot be confirmed. Per germline, CDR1 SGHDT and CDR2 YYEEEE. CDR3 length: 15 residues. CDR3 protein: CASSLSTQPGKTQYF. The variable domain in full, with the rest retrieved from reference TRBV5-6 and TRBJ2-5, is DAGVTQSPTHLIKTRGQQVTLRCSPKSGHDTVSWYQQALGQGPQFIFQYYEEEERQRGNFPDRFSGHQFPNYSSELNVNALLLGDSALYLCASSLSTQPGKTQYFGPGTRLLVL.